The 32 T cell receptor beta chains presented below share a single source sample, sequenced in a study of cytomegalovirus exposure and HLA in healthy donors. PCR used 60 Vbeta primers and 13 Jbeta primers. TCRdb's copy holds only in-frame clones and misses some; the assay was immunoSEQ multiplex PCR. The sample comprises about 140,000 clones, about 76% of which are singletons, and 2.5% to 3.5% rests with the top ten. Material for sequencing was PBMCs. Every receptor here comes from a female donor in good health and CMV-seronegative.

The chain uses TRBV27 and TRBJ1-6; D unresolved. The CDR3 has 15 residues. The ends were cut back, 6 bases at V and 7 bases at J, with 16 bases in the middle. In germline, CDR1 is MNHEY, CDR2 SMNVEV (reference sequence). CDR3 in DNA: TGTGCCAGCAGACTCAATGGAGGACTAAATTCACCCCTCCACTTT. Encoded protein: CASRLNGGLNSPLHF.

The gene calls are TRBV6-6 and TRBJ2-1, with 8 bases matching TRBD2. Germline assignment: CDR1 MNHNY and CDR2 SVGAGI (reference sequence). The CDR3 is 15 amino acids. Trimming took 5 bases from V and 0 from J; bases not matched to a gene: 3. Here the CDR3 DNA reads TGTGCCAGCAGTGACGGGACTAGCTCCTACAATGAGCAGTTCTTC. Translating it yields CASSDGTSSYNEQFF.

The genes are TRBV7-2 and TRBJ2-5; possible D gene TRBD2, 6 bases. Trimming left V 5 bases short and J 5 bases short, with 18 bases between. CDR1 and CDR2 (germline): SGHTA, FQGNSA. The CDR3 runs 15 residues. The chain's CDR3 is CASSLDQRVGETQYF. The CDR3 DNA sequence: TGTGCCAGCAGCCTAGACCAGCGGGTTGGGGAGACCCAGTACTTC.

The genes are TRBV18 and TRBJ2-5; D is uncertain. The CDR3 contains 16 residues. With 0 bases removed from V and 7 bases from J, the gap between germline ends came to 18 bases. CDR1 is KGHSH, CDR2 LQKENI, per germline. CDR3 residues: CASSPPSGLPGGTQYF. In DNA form, the CDR3 reads TGTGCCAGCTCACCACCTTCTGGGCTTCCAGGTGGGACCCAGTACTTC.

The chain couples TRBV2 to TRBJ1-2, with TRBD1 identical over 7 bases. V was clipped by 1 base and J by 6 bases; unmatched bases: 5. Germline loops: CDR1 SNHLY, CDR2 FYNNEI. This CDR3 is built from 14 residues. The CDR3: CASSEGGDRDGYTF. As DNA, the CDR3 is TGTGCCAGCAGTGAAGGAGGGGACAGAGATGGCTACACCTTC.

The chain has TRBV28 and TRBJ2-7, with no clear D. CDR3 length equals 11 residues. V lost 7 bases to trimming and J lost 3 bases, with 7 bases between them. Germline CDR1 and CDR2: MDHEN and SYDVKM. The CDR3 sequence is CASTPYYEQYF. Here the CDR3 DNA reads TGTGCCAGCACCCCTTACTACGAGCAGTACTTC.

The rearrangement links TRBV19 to TRBJ2-2, with TRBD1 matching 9 bases. Per the germline V gene, CDR1 is LNHDA and CDR2 is SQIVND (reference sequence). CDR3 length equals 14 residues. With V trimmed by 9 bases and J by 5 bases, 7 bases remained unmatched. The CDR3 region is CASNRGRGTGELFF. CDR3 bases: TGTGCCAGCAACAGGGGGCGCGGGACCGGGGAGCTGTTTTTT.

The CDR3 DNA is TGTGCCAGCAGCACGGGACAGGCAAAAAACATTCAGTACTTC. Translation: CASSTGQAKNIQYF. This chain joins TRBV28 and TRBJ2-4; 8 bases fit TRBD1. The V and J ends lost 6 bases and 4 bases, in that order; junction bases with no gene match: 5. The V gene's germline CDR1 is MDHEN and CDR2 SYDVKM. The CDR3 is 14 amino acids.

This chain connects TRBV2 to TRBJ2-2, with D uncertain. Germline CDR1 and CDR2: SNHLY and FYNNEI. V lost 8 bases and J 6 bases, leaving 7 bases between the germline ends. The CDR3 extends over 11 amino acids. The CDR3 loop reads CASGWPGELFF. The CDR3 coding sequence is TGTGCCAGCGGTTGGCCCGGGGAGCTGTTTTTT. Complete variable domain (other parts from reference TRBV2 and TRBJ2-2): EPEVTQTPSHQVTQMGQEVILRCVPISNHLYFYWYRQILGQKVEFLVSFYNNEISEKSEIFDDQFSVERPDGSNFTLKIRSTKLEDSAMYFCASGWPGELFFGEGSRLTVL.

The gene calls are TRBV9 and TRBJ1-1, with D perhaps matching TRBD1 (6 bases). Deletions cut 3 bases from V and 6 bases from J, with 9 bases between. Germline CDR1 reads SGDLS; CDR2 reads YYNGEE. The CDR3 contains 12 residues. For the CDR3, the DNA is TGTGCCAGCAGCGACGGGGGGCCTGAAGCTTTCTTT. Translated, it gives CASSDGGPEAFF.

This sequence joins TRBV7-3 and TRBJ1-6; D possibly corresponds to TRBD1 (6 bases). V dropped 4 bases and J dropped 6 bases, with 16 bases sitting between them. Germline V CDR1 and CDR2: SGHTA, FQGTGA. The CDR3 covers 16 residues. The CDR3 loop reads CASSSRGPLFNSPLHF. CDR3 nucleotides: TGTGCCAGCAGCTCGCGGGGGCCCCTTTTTAATTCACCCCTCCACTTT.

This rearrangement joins TRBV9 to TRBJ1-1; tentatively, D is TRBD1 (5 bases). Germline-derived CDR1 and CDR2 are SGDLS and YYNGEE. V lost 0 bases, J lost 0 bases, and 9 bases lay in between. This CDR3 comprises 15 residues. The CDR3: CASSVAAGLNTEAFF. Here the CDR3 DNA reads TGTGCCAGCAGCGTAGCTGCAGGGTTGAACACTGAAGCTTTCTTT. Drawing the rest from reference TRBV9 and TRBJ1-1, the complete variable domain is DSGVTQTPKHLITATGQRVTLRCSPRSGDLSVYWYQQSLDQGLQFLIQYYNGEERAKGNILERFSAQQFPDLHSELNLSSLELGDSALYFCASSVAAGLNTEAFFGQGTRLTVV.

The chain carries TRBV27 and TRBJ1-6; 7 bases are shared with TRBD1. Per the germline V gene, CDR1 is MNHEY and CDR2 is SMNVEV (reference sequence). The CDR3 has 14 residues. The V segment lost 3 bases and the J segment 7 bases; nucleotides outside the gene matches: 3. The CDR3 protein is CASSFPGQNSPLHF. The CDR3 DNA reads as TGTGCCAGCAGTTTTCCGGGACAGAATTCACCCCTCCACTTT.

The V call is TRBV9, the J call TRBJ2-5, with TRBD2 matching over 11 bases. The CDR3 sequence is 16 residues long. The germline gives CDR1 SGDLS, CDR2 YYNGEE. Losses at the gene ends were 3 bases for V and 0 bases for J; bases not matched to a gene: 4. CDR3 residues: CASSGPSGGNQETQYF. The CDR3 DNA reads as TGTGCCAGCAGCGGACCTAGCGGGGGGAACCAAGAGACCCAGTACTTC.

This clone was found once. The J gene is TRBJ1-2, the V gene TRBV5-1, with TRBD1 matching 9 bases. The junction had 5 bases not matched to a gene; V was cut back by 3 bases and J by 2 bases. Germline CDR1 and CDR2: SGHRS and YFSETQ. This CDR3 contains 15 residues. CDR3 region: CASSSTGGKNYGYTF. In nucleotides, the CDR3 is TGCGCCAGCAGCTCAACAGGGGGCAAGAACTATGGCTACACCTTC.

Here the CDR3 DNA reads TGTGCCAGTAGTATGGCGGGGCTAATGAACTACGAGCAGTACTTC. It codes for CASSMAGLMNYEQYF. V is TRBV19 and J is TRBJ2-7, with D maybe TRBD2 (6 bases). Deletions cut 3 bases from V and 3 bases from J, with 15 bases between. Germline assignment: CDR1 LNHDA and CDR2 SQIVND (reference sequence). CDR3 length: 15 amino acids. Complete variable domain (other parts from reference TRBV19 and TRBJ2-7): DGGITQSPKYLFRKEGQNVTLSCEQNLNHDAMYWYRQDPGQGLRLIYYSQIVNDFQKGDIAEGYSVSREKKESFPLTVTSAQKNPTAFYLCASSMAGLMNYEQYFGPGTRLTVT.

This clone appeared a few times. The chain carries TRBV7-9 and TRBJ1-1, with a weak D call TRBD1 (5 bases). The V gene's germline CDR1 is SEHNR and CDR2 FQNEAQ (reference sequence). V lost 10 bases and J 4 bases, leaving 16 bases between the germline ends. The CDR3 covers 13 residues. The CDR3 DNA sequence: TGTGCCAACTCGTCCAGGGTCGGCACTGAAGCTTTCTTT. Translation: CANSSRVGTEAFF.

This clone was found a few times. The junction does not match germline at one end; this may be a read error. V gene TRBV5-4 combines with J gene TRBJ2-1; 15 positions match TRBD2. Germline lookup yields CDR1 SGHNT and CDR2 YYREEE (reference sequence). CDR3 length: 16 residues. The CDR3, as DNA: TGCGCCAGCAGCCTCCCCCGGACTAGCGGGAGGGCCGAGCAGTTCTTC. Translated, it gives CASSLPRTSGRAEQFF.

The rearrangement uses TRBV7-2 and TRBJ1-1, with 9 nucleotides matching TRBD1. The junction had 10 bases not matched to a gene; V was cut back by 3 bases and J by 5 bases. The CDR3 is 16 residues long. From germline, CDR1 is SGHTA and CDR2 FQGNSA. The CDR3 protein is CASSFRQGVGGTEAFF. For the CDR3, the DNA is TGTGCCAGCAGCTTCCGACAGGGGGTAGGGGGGACTGAAGCTTTCTTT.

In its sample, this clone was seen once. The genes are TRBV9 and TRBJ2-3; TRBD2 might be the D (5 bases). Per the germline V gene, CDR1 is SGDLS and CDR2 is YYNGEE. V dropped 0 bases and J dropped 3 bases, with 14 bases sitting between them. This CDR3 contains 16 residues. The CDR3 spells CASSVGGSPGTDTQYF. DNA for the CDR3: TGTGCCAGCAGCGTAGGAGGGTCCCCGGGGACAGATACGCAGTATTTT.

This chain uses TRBV11-2 with TRBJ2-1; perhaps TRBD2 as D (6 bases). Germline loops: CDR1 SGHAT, CDR2 FQNNGV. V gave up 2 bases and J gave up 9 bases, with 11 bases separating them. The CDR3 has 13 amino acids. As DNA, the CDR3 is TGTGCCAGCAGCTTATGGCGGGACGGTGAGCAGTTCTTC. Its translation is CASSLWRDGEQFF.

This sequence joins TRBV11-3 and TRBJ1-1; possibly TRBD1 for D (6 bases). CDR1 and CDR2 (germline): SGHNT, YENEEA. V was trimmed by 5 bases and J by 10 bases, leaving 20 bases between them. The CDR3 runs to 14 residues. CDR3 in amino acids: CASSISGDGAVAFF. CDR3 nucleotides: TGTGCCAGCAGCATATCAGGGGATGGGGCGGTAGCTTTCTTT. The full variable domain, rest sourced from reference TRBV11-3 and TRBJ1-1, is EAGVVQSPRYKIIEKKQPVAFWCNPISGHNTLYWYLQNLGQGPELLIRYENEEAVDDSQLPKDRFSAERLKGVDSTLKIQPAELGDSAVYLCASSISGDGAVAFFGQGTRLTVV.

The CDR3 is CASSLVRGGYNEQFF. CDR3 in DNA: TGTGCCAGCAGCTTAGTCCGGGGGGGCTACAATGAGCAGTTCTTC. The chain carries TRBV7-9 and TRBJ2-1; the match to TRBD2 covers 8 bases. This CDR3 spans 15 amino acids. V was clipped by 1 base and J by 3 bases; unmatched bases: 2. Germline loops: CDR1 SEHNR, CDR2 FQNEAQ (reference sequence).

The chain links TRBV5-1 to TRBJ2-1; D is possibly TRBD2 (5 bases). Germline V gene lookup returns CDR1 SGHRS and CDR2 YFSETQ. V lost 7 bases, J lost 10 bases, and 24 bases lay in between. The CDR3 sequence is 15 residues long. This chain's CDR3 is CASREPQQLGGEQFF. DNA for the CDR3: TGCGCCAGCCGCGAACCTCAGCAGTTGGGCGGGGAGCAGTTCTTC.

The chain couples TRBV7-8 to TRBJ2-3; perhaps TRBD2 as D (8 bases). This CDR3 spans 20 amino acids. The ends were cut back, 4 bases at V and 5 bases at J, with 31 bases in the middle. Germline V lookup: CDR1 SGHVS, CDR2 FQNEAQ. The CDR3 region has the DNA TGTGCCAGCAGCTCCCCGAAGGGGGCGGGGGGCCATCGGCATAAAGATACGCAGTATTTT. It encodes CASSSPKGAGGHRHKDTQYF. Full variable domain (rest looked up from reference TRBV7-8 and TRBJ2-3): GAGVSQSPRYKVAKRGQDVALRCDPISGHVSLFWYQQALGQGPEFLTYFQNEAQLDKSGLPSDRFFAERPEGSVSTLKIQRTQQEDSAVYLCASSSPKGAGGHRHKDTQYFGPGTRLTVL.

This chain uses TRBV9 with TRBJ1-1; maybe TRBD1 (5 bases). The CDR3 is 13 amino acids. The germline V gene has CDR1 SGDLS and CDR2 YYNGEE. V lost 5 bases and J 4 bases, leaving 12 bases between the germline ends. CDR3 sequence: CASRGGASTEAFF. The CDR3 DNA is TGTGCCAGCAGGGGCGGGGCGAGCACTGAAGCTTTCTTT.

The chain uses TRBV7-2 and TRBJ2-7; 10 nucleotides align to TRBD1. Germline V gene data show CDR1 as SGHTA and CDR2 as FQGNSA. With 5 bases clipped from V and 7 bases from J, the junction kept 5 bases outside the gene matches. This CDR3 contains 13 residues. The DNA of the CDR3 is TGTGCCAGCAGCACGCGGGGACAGGGGGAGCAGTACTTC. Its translation: CASSTRGQGEQYF.

This sequence joins TRBV7-9 and TRBJ1-1; 10 bases agree with TRBD1. Germline CDR1 reads SEHNR; CDR2 reads FQNEAQ (reference sequence). The CDR3 loop spans 15 amino acids. The trim removed 5 bases at V and 10 bases at J, leaving 13 bases unmatched. The CDR3 spells CASSTPRDRGLLAFF. Written as DNA, the CDR3 is TGTGCCAGCAGCACGCCACGGGACAGGGGCCTTTTAGCTTTCTTT.

The gene calls are TRBV29-1 and TRBJ1-1; possible D gene TRBD1, 6 bases. V lost 4 bases to trimming and J lost 3 bases, with 15 bases between them. This CDR3 is built from 14 residues. The germline CDR1 and CDR2 sequences are SQVTM and ANQGSEA. CDR3 region: CSVGSGGRYTEAFF. The CDR3 region has the DNA TGCAGCGTTGGTAGCGGGGGGCGATACACTGAAGCTTTCTTT.

The chain joins TRBV5-8 to TRBJ2-5, with a possible D match to TRBD2 (6 bases). The CDR3 covers 14 residues. In germline, CDR1 is SGHTS, CDR2 YDEGEE. Trimming removed 7 bases from V and 4 bases from J, with 17 bases in between. The CDR3 DNA reads as TGTGCCAGCGTACGAAGAGGAGGGAGAGAGACCCAGTACTTC. It specifies CASVRRGGRETQYF.

The chain recombines TRBV2 with TRBJ1-2; D remains ambiguous. Germline V gene sequence: CDR1 SNHLY, CDR2 FYNNEI. CDR3 length equals 15 residues. The V end was cut by 2 bases, the J end by 6 bases, with 16 bases between. This CDR3 reads CASSEMGRRSNGYTF. In DNA form, the CDR3 reads TGTGCCAGCAGTGAAATGGGCAGACGATCGAATGGCTACACCTTC.

The chain carries TRBV7-2 and TRBJ2-7; TRBD1 matches at 9 bases. The CDR3 consists of 15 residues. J was trimmed by 2 bases and V by 6 bases; bases with no gene match: 8. CDR1 is SGHTA, CDR2 FQGNSA, per germline. The CDR3 spells CASRTVGDRAYEQYF. CDR3 DNA sequence: TGTGCCAGCAGGACAGTAGGGGACAGGGCCTACGAGCAGTACTTC.